This entry describes one TCR beta chain. Its target antigen remains unknown. There are no base qualities to consult, and no much larger clone falls within one base. The data originate from a study of blood T cell repertoires in COVID-19 (dated by TCRdb to the early 2020s). With regard to the full study: Collaborator samples came from the United States, Italy and Spain and covered acute and convalescent phases of COVID-19. The dataset comprised deeply sampled blood TCRbeta repertoires from subjects exposed to, actively infected with, or recovered from COVID-19. The prospective study material was composed of cDNA or gDNA derived from T cells, B-cell-depleted T cells, or PBMCs. Where available, HLA class I and class II types were taken from metadata supplied by the sample provider and were not determined by assay-based typing. The samples were drawn from two sources: the first 160 participants of the ongoing ImmuneRACE study, and 950 to 1,500 subjects contributed by 6 global collaborators. A freely available public database, intended as a resource for researchers studying the immune response to SARS-CoV-2, is where the repertoires were released. Nearly every sample came with metadata listing a de-identified subject ID, COVID-19 status, age in years and sex.

Counted from cysteine to phenylalanine, this CDR3 has 13 amino acids. Just the 39-base CDR3 DNA is kept, in frame starting at base 1. The germline V gene (reference sequence) gives CDR1 as GTSNPN and CDR2 as SVGIG. Trimming at the junction amounts to 3 bases on V and 0 bases on J, and the germline ends lie 8 bases apart. The immunoSEQ Assay, a bias-controlled multiplex PCR, was used to amplify TCRbeta CDR3 regions from genomic DNA. The original methods were these. Nucleated cell counts per sample were estimated from amplification of reference gene primers within the assay. To quantify the absolute abundance of each unique TCRbeta CDR3 rearrangement, sequence reads were collapsed and filtered. For each sample, productive Simpson clonality was calculated by taking the square root of Simpson's diversity index across productive rearrangements. Not all clones reach the TCRdb copy of this immuneACCESS table, which keeps in-frame sequences only. Checked studies attribute under half of the gap to unresolved V genes and leave the rest unexplained. D and trimming come from the DNA, and the V and J calls and clone size come from that table. This sample lists about 110,000 clones; 69% were detected once. 5% to 6.5% of the sample goes to the ten largest clones.

Collaborating institutions collected whole blood in K2EDTA tubes following their own protocols. Collaborator samples were shipped for TCRbeta analysis as frozen whole blood, isolated PBMCs, or DNA extracted from either sample type. What the authors observed across the whole study: Clinical and demographic metadata were provided uncurated, with the amount varying by source and participant.

Here the chain combines TRBV30 and TRBJ1-1; D gene: possibly TRBD1, on 5 matching bases. The specimen was peripheral blood. The sequence was collected from a man aged 80 or over with acute or convalescent COVID-19. The DNA reads TGTGCCTGGAGGAGGACACTGAACACTGAAGCTTTCTTT. Translated, this is CAWRRTLNTEAFF.